Following are 16 T cell receptor beta chains from one sample sequenced in a study of blood T cell repertoires in COVID-19. Some clones are missing from TCRdb's copy, which holds only in-frame ones; the method was immunoSEQ multiplex PCR. The sample has about 220,000 clones, about 88% seen once. Sequences were obtained from peripheral blood. These receptors were obtained from a middle-aged man with active or convalescent COVID-19.

This rearrangement joins TRBV14 to TRBJ2-1; 7 bases match TRBD2. The CDR3 is 17 amino acids. V lost 5 bases to trimming and J lost 0 bases; unmatched junction nucleotides: 10. Germline values: CDR1 SGHDN, CDR2 FVKESK. The CDR3 DNA follows: TGTGCCAGCAGCAACCCCCCGGGGGGACTCTCCTACAATGAGCAGTTCTTC. Protein sequence: CASSNPPGGLSYNEQFF.

This chain joins TRBV28 and TRBJ1-2; TRBD1 agrees at 11 bases. Germline trimming cut 4 bases from V and 6 bases from J; bases unmatched to any gene: 7. The germline V gene has CDR1 MDHEN and CDR2 SYDVKM. The CDR3 totals 15 residues. CDR3 residues: CASSSPGTGGHGYTF. CDR3 nucleotides: TGTGCCAGCAGTTCACCCGGGACAGGGGGACATGGCTACACCTTC.

J is TRBJ2-7 and V is TRBV7-9; 9 nucleotides line up with TRBD2. In germline, CDR1 is SEHNR, CDR2 FQNEAQ (reference sequence). The CDR3 length is 15 residues. V was pared by 1 base and J by 3 bases, with 4 bases of the junction left unmatched. The chain's CDR3 is CASSLVASGDYEQYF. The DNA for the CDR3 is TGTGCCAGCAGCTTAGTAGCTAGCGGGGACTACGAGCAGTACTTC.

The genes are TRBV12-5 and TRBJ1-2; TRBD1 might be the D (5 bases). This CDR3 contains 14 residues. V was pared by 2 bases and J by 4 bases, with 11 bases between. Germline CDR1 and CDR2: LGHNT and FRNRAP. CDR3 nucleotide sequence: TGTGCTAGTGGTTTGCTCGGGGGTAGCTATGGCTACACCTTC. Amino acid sequence: CASGLLGGSYGYTF. The full variable domain, completed using reference TRBV12-5 and TRBJ1-2, is DARVTQTPRHKVTEMGQEVTMRCQPILGHNTVFWYRQTMMQGLELLAYFRNRAPLDDSGMPKDRFSAEMPDATLATLKIQPSEPRDSAVYFCASGLLGGSYGYTFGSGTRLTVV.

The rearrangement uses TRBV5-4 and TRBJ1-6; TRBD1 aligns across 7 bases. The CDR3 is 14 residues long. V was pared by 4 bases and J by 4 bases, with 2 bases of the junction left unmatched. Germline assignment: CDR1 SGHNT and CDR2 YYREEE (reference sequence). The CDR3 loop reads CASSPGQYNSPLHF. The DNA for the CDR3 is TGTGCCAGCAGCCCGGGACAGTATAATTCACCCCTCCACTTT.

The rearrangement joins TRBV27 to TRBJ2-2, with D possibly matching TRBD1 (6 bases). This CDR3 is built from 13 residues. The germline V gene has CDR1 MNHEY and CDR2 SMNVEV (reference sequence). V was cut by 6 bases and J by 3 bases, with 8 bases left in between. CDR3 nucleotides: TGTGCCAGCAGGGGGACATACACCGGGGAGCTGTTTTTT. This codes for CASRGTYTGELFF.

V and J are TRBV28 and TRBJ1-2; D is uncertain. From germline, CDR1 is MDHEN and CDR2 SYDVKM. Between the trimmed V and J ends, which lost 5 bases and 7 bases, there was a span of 17 bases. This CDR3 region has 14 residues. The CDR3 region is CASSPGVSFRGYTF. CDR3 coding DNA: TGTGCCAGCAGTCCCGGGGTTTCGTTCCGTGGCTACACCTTC.

This chain uses TRBV27 with TRBJ2-1, with 13 bases that match TRBD2. Per germline, CDR1 MNHEY and CDR2 SMNVEV (reference sequence). CDR3 length: 18 amino acids. After removal of 3 bases from V and 0 bases from J, the junction contained 5 bases not matched to a gene. The CDR3 reads CASSFTGTSGTSYNEQFF. The CDR3 DNA follows: TGTGCCAGCAGTTTCACCGGGACTAGCGGGACCTCCTACAATGAGCAGTTCTTC.

The V and J genes are TRBV9 and TRBJ2-1; TRBD2 might be the D (5 bases). CDR3 length equals 15 residues. Germline loops: CDR1 SGDLS, CDR2 YYNGEE. Trimming removed 1 base from V and 7 bases from J, with 15 bases in between. The CDR3 reads CASSVTPGLGNEQFF. CDR3 nucleotides: TGTGCCAGCAGCGTAACACCTGGACTGGGGAATGAGCAGTTCTTC.

J is TRBJ2-1 and V is TRBV7-9, with 9 bases fitting TRBD1. This CDR3 region has 15 residues. Germline V gene sequence: CDR1 SEHNR, CDR2 FQNEAQ (reference sequence). The V gene end was trimmed by 3 bases and the J gene end by 4 bases; junction bases not matched to a gene: 4. In nucleotides, the CDR3 is TGTGCCAGCAGCTTCCCGGGACAGGGATACAATGAGCAGTTCTTC. This encodes CASSFPGQGYNEQFF.

The chain uses TRBV30 and TRBJ1-5; D unresolved. Trimming removed 0 bases at V and 8 bases at J, with 8 bases between. The CDR3 totals 12 residues. Germline-derived CDR1 and CDR2 are GTSNPN and SVGIG (reference sequence). The CDR3 region is CAWSVLGEPQHF. CDR3 nucleotide sequence: TGTGCCTGGAGTGTACTCGGGGAGCCCCAGCATTTT.

This chain connects TRBV30 to TRBJ1-1, with TRBD1 matching over 7 bases. The ends lost 7 bases at V and 6 bases at J; junction bases unmatched: 11. The CDR3 spans 13 residues. The germline V gene encodes CDR1 GTSNPN and CDR2 SVGIG (reference sequence). CDR3 sequence (DNA): TGTGCCTCCCCAAGACCGACAGGGCCTGAAGCTTTCTTT. Translating gives CASPRPTGPEAFF.

The chain joins TRBV5-1 to TRBJ2-1, with TRBD1 matching 8 bases. V was pared by 0 bases and J by 8 bases, with 1 base of the junction left unmatched. The CDR3 consists of 13 residues. In germline, CDR1 is SGHRS, CDR2 YFSETQ. CDR3 loop: CASSLEQGDEQFF. CDR3 in DNA: TGCGCCAGCAGCTTGGAACAGGGGGATGAGCAGTTCTTC.

The gene calls are TRBV5-4 and TRBJ2-7; 11 bases are shared with TRBD1. This CDR3 is built from 13 residues. Germline lookup yields CDR1 SGHNT and CDR2 YYREEE (reference sequence). With V trimmed by 6 bases and J by 2 bases, 1 base remained unmatched. The CDR3 nucleotides read TGTGCCAGCACGGGACAGGGGGCCTACGAGCAGTACTTC. It specifies CASTGQGAYEQYF.

The gene calls are TRBV4-1 and TRBJ1-3; 8 nucleotides agree with TRBD1. Per the germline V gene, CDR1 is MGHRA and CDR2 is YSYEKL. J lost 0 bases, V lost 0 bases, and 4 bases had no gene match. CDR3 size: 17 residues. CDR3 loop: CASSQDQGAYSGNTIYF. CDR3 bases: TGCGCCAGCAGCCAAGATCAGGGGGCTTACTCTGGAAACACCATATATTTT.

The chain couples TRBV15 to TRBJ1-4; 7 bases are shared with TRBD1. The CDR3 extends over 16 amino acids. V shed 0 bases, J shed 0 bases, and the junction held 1 base outside the gene matches. Germline CDR1 is LNHNV and CDR2 is YYDKDF (reference sequence). Written as DNA, the CDR3 is TGTGCCACCAGCAGAGATCAGGGGGCAACTAATGAAAAACTGTTTTTT. Amino acid sequence: CATSRDQGATNEKLFF.